This is a list of T cell receptor beta chains from one sample in a study of T cell repertoires in cytomegalovirus infection. From the reads, TCRdb called clonotypes with MiXCR, one entry per CDR3 protein. Here the sample spans about 250,000 distinct CDR3 sequences, approximately 17% being singletons. The source material was CD8+ T cells from PBMCs. Receptors were obtained from a human donor in good health (CMV status not recorded). Some clones in this sample may be carry-over from other donors' samples. Both conserved end residues are part of each CDR3. Fields, in order: clone size, V gene, J gene, D gene, CDR3 DNA, CDR3 protein. D genes are given only for firm matches. Size values are once, few and many counts, or a class for expanded clones, and some rows have none.

clone size: many
V gene: TRBV7-8
J gene: TRBJ2-7
D gene: .
CDR3 DNA: TGTGCCAGCAGCTTAGGGTGGGAGTTTAGCTCCTACGAGCAGTACTTC
CDR3 protein: CASSLGWEFSSYEQYF

clone size: .
V gene: TRBV7-9
J gene: TRBJ1-1
D gene: TRBD1
CDR3 DNA: TGTGCCACCTATTCGAGGGGGCGGACTGAAGCTTTCTTT
CDR3 protein: CATYSRGRTEAFF

clone size: .
V gene: TRBV25-1
J gene: TRBJ2-1
D gene: TRBD1
CDR3 DNA: TGTGCCAGCAGTGAATACTGGTTCACCGGGACAGGGGGCACTGAGCAGTTCTTC
CDR3 protein: CASSEYWFTGTGGTEQFF

clone size: .
V gene: TRBV10-3
J gene: TRBJ2-7
D gene: TRBD1
CDR3 DNA: TGTGCCATCAGTGCCGCCACGGGACAGGGACGTGAATTC
CDR3 protein: CAISAATGQGREF

clone size: many
V gene: TRBV7-9
J gene: TRBJ2-7
D gene: TRBD1
CDR3 DNA: TGTGCCAGCAGCCCCCCCCTAACCGGGACAGGGGTTTACGAGCAGTACTTC
CDR3 protein: CASSPPLTGTGVYEQYF

clone size: .
V gene: TRBV29-1
J gene: TRBJ2-5
D gene: .
CDR3 DNA: TGCAGCGTTGATTGGGGTGTGTCGGAGACCCAGTACTTC
CDR3 protein: CSVDWGVSETQYF

clone size: many
V gene: TRBV28
J gene: TRBJ2-1
D gene: .
CDR3 DNA: TGTGCCAGCAGTTTATACGGCAGGACTCCCTACAATGAGCAGTTCTTC
CDR3 protein: CASSLYGRTPYNEQFF

clone size: .
V gene: TRBV25-1
J gene: TRBJ1-2
D gene: .
CDR3 DNA: TGTGCCAGCAGTGAATTAGGGGGTCATGAAGATGGCTACACCTTC
CDR3 protein: CASSELGGHEDGYTF

clone size: few
V gene: TRBV12-3/TRBV12-4
J gene: TRBJ2-5
D gene: .
CDR3 DNA: TGTGCCAGCAGTTTTCCAGGGTTTGAGACCCAGTACTTC
CDR3 protein: CASSFPGFETQYF

clone size: many
V gene: TRBV7-2
J gene: TRBJ2-3
D gene: TRBD2
CDR3 DNA: TGTGCCAGCAGCTTAGACCGGGCGGGGGGCCCGAATACGCAGTATTTT
CDR3 protein: CASSLDRAGGPNTQYF

clone size: many
V gene: TRBV6-2/TRBV6-3
J gene: TRBJ2-1
D gene: TRBD2
CDR3 DNA: TGTGCCAGCAGTTACATGGGGCTAGCGGGAACAAGGGGCTCCTACAATGAGCAGTTCTTC
CDR3 protein: CASSYMGLAGTRGSYNEQFF

clone size: many
V gene: TRBV28
J gene: TRBJ1-5
D gene: .
CDR3 DNA: TGTGCTAGTGGGGACCTTAATCAGCCCCAGCATTTT
CDR3 protein: CASGDLNQPQHF

clone size: few
V gene: TRBV7-2
J gene: TRBJ2-5
D gene: TRBD2
CDR3 DNA: TGTGCCAGCAGCTTAAAGCAGGGGACTAGCGAGACCCAGTACTTC
CDR3 protein: CASSLKQGTSETQYF

clone size: many
V gene: TRBV7-9
J gene: TRBJ1-4
D gene: TRBD1
CDR3 DNA: TGTGCCAGCACCGCAGGAGACAGGGATGAAAAACTGTTTTTT
CDR3 protein: CASTAGDRDEKLFF

clone size: few
V gene: TRBV28
J gene: TRBJ1-2
D gene: .
CDR3 DNA: TGTGCCAGCGGGTTGGAAAGAAACTATGGCTACACCTTC
CDR3 protein: CASGLERNYGYTF

clone size: .
V gene: TRBV11-3
J gene: TRBJ2-1
D gene: .
CDR3 DNA: TGTGCCAGCAGCTTTTACGGATCCGGGGCCAATGAGCAGTTCTTC
CDR3 protein: CASSFYGSGANEQFF

clone size: .
V gene: TRBV6-2/TRBV6-3
J gene: TRBJ2-3
D gene: .
CDR3 DNA: TGTGCCAGCAGTTTGAGGACAAGCACAGATACGCAGTATTTT
CDR3 protein: CASSLRTSTDTQYF

clone size: .
V gene: TRBV28
J gene: TRBJ2-3
D gene: TRBD2
CDR3 DNA: TGTGCCAGCAGTTGGGCGGGGGGCCCCAGCACAGATACGCAGTATTTT
CDR3 protein: CASSWAGGPSTDTQYF

clone size: .
V gene: TRBV7-9
J gene: TRBJ2-1
D gene: .
CDR3 DNA: TGTGCCAGCAGCTTCCCCCCGAGCCAGGATTACGGGGGGCAGTTCTTC
CDR3 protein: CASSFPPSQDYGGQFF

clone size: .
V gene: TRBV20-1
J gene: TRBJ1-1
D gene: TRBD1
CDR3 DNA: TGCAGTGCGCCCTACAGGGGGCCCTTCACTGAAGCTTTCTTT
CDR3 protein: CSAPYRGPFTEAFF

clone size: few
V gene: TRBV11-3
J gene: TRBJ1-5
D gene: TRBD1
CDR3 DNA: TGTGCCAGCAGCTTAGAGTTGACAGGGCATCAGCCCCAGCATTTT
CDR3 protein: CASSLELTGHQPQHF

clone size: few
V gene: TRBV7-3
J gene: TRBJ2-2
D gene: .
CDR3 DNA: TGTGCCAGCAGCGAAACAGGGTTCACCGGGGAGCTGTTTTTT
CDR3 protein: CASSETGFTGELFF

clone size: once
V gene: TRBV6-6
J gene: TRBJ2-7
D gene: .
CDR3 DNA: TGTGCCAGCAGCGAGCTTCGTCACGAGCAGTACTTC
CDR3 protein: CASSELRHEQYF

clone size: few
V gene: TRBV25-1
J gene: TRBJ2-7
D gene: .
CDR3 DNA: TGTGCCAGCAGTGACCCAACGACAGGAGACTCCTACGAGCAGTACTTC
CDR3 protein: CASSDPTTGDSYEQYF

clone size: .
V gene: TRBV4-2
J gene: TRBJ2-2
D gene: .
CDR3 DNA: TGTGCCAGCAGCCAAGTGGGGAATACAGGGGGGGAGGGCGGGGAGCTGTTTTTT
CDR3 protein: CASSQVGNTGGEGGELFF

clone size: .
V gene: TRBV29-1
J gene: TRBJ1-2
D gene: .
CDR3 DNA: TGCAGCGTTGAAGATGCGCGGACCCCAATAGGCGGTACTTATGGCTACACCTTC
CDR3 protein: CSVEDARTPIGGTYGYTF

clone size: .
V gene: TRBV29-1
J gene: TRBJ2-7
D gene: TRBD1
CDR3 DNA: TGCAGCGTCCTCCGGGACAGCGACTACGAGCAGTACTTC
CDR3 protein: CSVLRDSDYEQYF

clone size: .
V gene: TRBV12-3/TRBV12-4
J gene: TRBJ2-7
D gene: TRBD1
CDR3 DNA: TGTGCCAGCAGTTATACAGGGGGCTTCGTGTACGAGCAGTACTTC
CDR3 protein: CASSYTGGFVYEQYF

clone size: .
V gene: TRBV7-6
J gene: TRBJ2-1
D gene: .
CDR3 DNA: TGTGCCAGCAGCTCGGGGCAGACCAATGAGCAGTTCTTC
CDR3 protein: CASSSGQTNEQFF